The rows below give T cell receptor beta chains drawn from one sample of a study of cytotoxic CD8 clonotypes in ibrutinib-treated CLL. Data came from immunoSEQ multiplex PCR; TCRdb stores just in-frame clones and leaves some out. The sample has about 80,000 clones; 70% to 80% are singletons. This specimen consisted of PBMCs, obtained after 12 months of ibrutinib treatment. The receptors here all came from a human donor with chronic lymphocytic leukemia. The CDR3 runs from the conserved cysteine through the conserved F or W. Fields, in order: clone size, V gene, J gene, D gene, CDR3 protein, CDR3 DNA. D genes are given only for firm matches. Size is omitted from some rows. Given values are once, few, many or a class for expanded clones.

clone_size: -; v_call: TRBV7-8; j_call: TRBJ1-4; d_call: -; cdr3_aa: CASSSRTAATNEKLFF; cdr3_nt: TGTGCCAGCAGCTCAAGAACAGCTGCAACTAATGAAAAACTGTTTTTT
clone_size: -; v_call: TRBV28; j_call: TRBJ2-7; d_call: -; cdr3_aa: CASTLGGLLSYEQYF; cdr3_nt: TGTGCCAGCACCCTAGGAGGTTTGCTTTCCTACGAGCAGTACTTC
clone_size: -; v_call: TRBV11-2; j_call: TRBJ2-4; d_call: TRBD2; cdr3_aa: CASSLGGLAGGFIQYF; cdr3_nt: TGTGCCAGCAGCTTAGGGGGACTAGCGGGAGGGTTCATTCAGTACTTC
clone_size: once; v_call: TRBV19; j_call: TRBJ2-1; d_call: -; cdr3_aa: CASSIDGAVEQFF; cdr3_nt: TGTGCCAGTAGTATAGACGGAGCAGTAGAGCAGTTCTTC
clone_size: -; v_call: TRBV6-6; j_call: TRBJ2-5; d_call: -; cdr3_aa: CASRGARSGTQETQYF; cdr3_nt: TGTGCCAGCAGGGGGGCACGAAGCGGGACACAAGAGACCCAGTACTTC
clone_size: -; v_call: TRBV5-4; j_call: TRBJ2-2; d_call: TRBD2; cdr3_aa: CASSAPSAGVRTGELFF; cdr3_nt: TGTGCCAGCAGCGCACCCTCCGCGGGAGTACGTACCGGGGAGCTGTTTTTT
clone_size: few; v_call: TRBV28; j_call: TRBJ1-2; d_call: -; cdr3_aa: CASSIPGANYGYTF; cdr3_nt: TGTGCCAGCAGTATCCCCGGGGCCAACTATGGCTACACCTTC
clone_size: -; v_call: TRBV7-8; j_call: TRBJ2-7; d_call: TRBD2; cdr3_aa: CASTRGVAGGYEQYF; cdr3_nt: TGTGCCAGCACCCGGGGGGTAGCGGGAGGCTACGAGCAGTACTTC
clone_size: -; v_call: TRBV6-6; j_call: TRBJ2-7; d_call: TRBD1; cdr3_aa: CASTDPGGAAYEQYF; cdr3_nt: TGTGCCAGCACCGACCCAGGGGGCGCAGCCTACGAGCAGTACTTC
clone_size: -; v_call: TRBV6-5; j_call: TRBJ2-6; d_call: -; cdr3_aa: CASRTGGGANVLTF; cdr3_nt: TGTGCCAGCAGGACCGGTGGTGGGGCCAACGTCCTGACTTTC
clone_size: -; v_call: TRBV18; j_call: TRBJ2-1; d_call: TRBD2; cdr3_aa: CASSSLAENNEQFF; cdr3_nt: TGTGCCAGCTCGAGCCTAGCGGAGAACAATGAGCAGTTCTTC
clone_size: -; v_call: TRBV5-1; j_call: TRBJ2-1; d_call: TRBD2; cdr3_aa: CASSPLGGGEQFF; cdr3_nt: TGCGCCAGCAGCCCCCTGGGGGGGGGTGAGCAGTTCTTC
clone_size: -; v_call: TRBV5-6; j_call: TRBJ2-7; d_call: -; cdr3_aa: CASSPARWRANPSYEQYF; cdr3_nt: TGTGCCAGCAGCCCAGCCAGGTGGAGGGCTAACCCCTCCTACGAGCAGTACTTC
clone_size: few; v_call: TRBV27; j_call: TRBJ2-1; d_call: -; cdr3_aa: CASSSPGLPRDRFF; cdr3_nt: TGTGCCAGCAGCTCCCCAGGACTCCCAAGAGATCGGTTCTTC
clone_size: -; v_call: TRBV7-8; j_call: TRBJ1-2; d_call: -; cdr3_aa: CASSLDGRGYYGYTF; cdr3_nt: TGTGCCAGCAGCCTAGACGGGAGGGGCTACTATGGCTACACCTTC
clone_size: -; v_call: TRBV27; j_call: TRBJ1-6; d_call: -; cdr3_aa: CASSPIGGQRIGSPLHF; cdr3_nt: TGTGCCAGCAGCCCGATAGGGGGTCAGAGAATCGGTTCACCCCTCCACTTT
clone_size: -; v_call: TRBV19; j_call: TRBJ2-2; d_call: -; cdr3_aa: CASSPRGGGPGELFF; cdr3_nt: TGTGCCAGTAGTCCTCGCGGCGGGGGCCCCGGGGAGCTGTTTTTT
clone_size: few; v_call: TRBV7-9; j_call: TRBJ1-5; d_call: -; cdr3_aa: CASSLGRIQPQHF; cdr3_nt: TGTGCCAGCAGCCTAGGCCGGATACAGCCCCAGCATTTT
clone_size: once; v_call: TRBV11-1; j_call: TRBJ2-3; d_call: -; cdr3_aa: CASSFADLSTDTQYF; cdr3_nt: TGTGCCAGCAGCTTCGCGGACCTTAGCACAGATACGCAGTATTTT
clone_size: -; v_call: TRBV28; j_call: TRBJ2-7; d_call: -; cdr3_aa: CASMGAGWVAYEQYF; cdr3_nt: TGTGCCAGCATGGGTGCGGGTTGGGTGGCCTACGAGCAGTACTTC
clone_size: -; v_call: TRBV5-1; j_call: TRBJ1-1; d_call: -; cdr3_aa: CASSLPEFGRGAFF; cdr3_nt: TGCGCCAGCAGCTTGCCGGAGTTCGGCCGGGGGGCTTTCTTT
clone_size: once; v_call: TRBV29-1; j_call: TRBJ2-5; d_call: -; cdr3_aa: CSVRQGSETQYF; cdr3_nt: TGCAGCGTTCGGCAGGGATCGGAGACCCAGTACTTC
clone_size: -; v_call: TRBV28; j_call: TRBJ2-7; d_call: -; cdr3_aa: CATTGFPGYEQYF; cdr3_nt: TGTGCCACAACAGGTTTTCCTGGGTACGAGCAGTACTTC
clone_size: -; v_call: TRBV4-3; j_call: TRBJ2-2; d_call: -; cdr3_aa: CASSQLGGHYTGELFF; cdr3_nt: TGCGCCAGCAGCCAACTGGGGGGACACTACACCGGGGAGCTGTTTTTT
clone_size: -; v_call: TRBV6-5; j_call: TRBJ2-3; d_call: TRBD2; cdr3_aa: CASWKASGGVDTQYF; cdr3_nt: TGTGCCAGCTGGAAGGCTAGCGGGGGGGTGGATACGCAGTATTTT
clone_size: -; v_call: TRBV6-1; j_call: TRBJ1-2; d_call: TRBD1; cdr3_aa: CASSPRGPRGYTF; cdr3_nt: TGTGCCAGCAGCCCCAGGGGGCCCAGGGGCTACACCTTC
clone_size: -; v_call: TRBV10-3; j_call: TRBJ1-4; d_call: -; cdr3_aa: CASSPGHGREKLFF; cdr3_nt: TGTGCCAGCAGCCCGGGCCACGGGCGTGAAAAACTGTTTTTT
clone_size: -; v_call: TRBV21-1; j_call: TRBJ2-1; d_call: -; cdr3_aa: CASSKGGLVVPQFF; cdr3_nt: TGTGCCAGCAGCAAAGGGGGACTAGTGGTCCCGCAGTTCTTC
clone_size: once; v_call: TRBV6-6; j_call: TRBJ2-5; d_call: TRBD2; cdr3_aa: CASSYNGGGPQETQYF; cdr3_nt: TGTGCCAGCAGTTACAACGGGGGGGGCCCCCAAGAGACCCAGTACTTC
clone_size: -; v_call: TRBV11-1; j_call: TRBJ2-1; d_call: -; cdr3_aa: CASSLAGQGNEQFF; cdr3_nt: TGTGCCAGCAGCTTAGCAGGGCAGGGTAATGAGCAGTTCTTC
clone_size: -; v_call: TRBV19; j_call: TRBJ1-5; d_call: -; cdr3_aa: CASNGGPNQPQHF; cdr3_nt: TGTGCCAGTAATGGGGGACCCAATCAGCCCCAGCATTTT
clone_size: -; v_call: TRBV19; j_call: TRBJ2-2; d_call: -; cdr3_aa: CASRPTVTGELFF; cdr3_nt: TGTGCCAGTAGACCGACCGTTACCGGGGAGCTGTTTTTT
clone_size: -; v_call: TRBV5-3; j_call: TRBJ1-6; d_call: -; cdr3_aa: CARSLTANRAPKYNSPLHF; cdr3_nt: TGTGCCAGAAGCCTCACGGCGAACCGGGCGCCAAAATATAATTCACCCCTCCACTTT
clone_size: -; v_call: TRBV4-3; j_call: TRBJ1-5; d_call: -; cdr3_aa: CASSQDNQGGQPQHF; cdr3_nt: TGCGCCAGCAGCCAAGATAACCAGGGAGGTCAGCCCCAGCATTTT
clone_size: -; v_call: TRBV5-1; j_call: TRBJ2-5; d_call: -; cdr3_aa: CASSFGTLGPETQYF; cdr3_nt: TGCGCCAGCAGCTTTGGGACCCTTGGGCCAGAGACCCAGTACTTC
clone_size: -; v_call: TRBV6-1; j_call: TRBJ2-7; d_call: -; cdr3_aa: CASSDGTPGTYEQYF; cdr3_nt: TGTGCCAGCAGTGACGGCACCCCTGGTACATACGAGCAGTACTTC
clone_size: -; v_call: TRBV9; j_call: TRBJ2-3; d_call: -; cdr3_aa: CASSPDTDTQYF; cdr3_nt: TGTGCCAGCAGCCCAGACACAGATACGCAGTATTTT
clone_size: few; v_call: TRBV2; j_call: TRBJ1-5; d_call: -; cdr3_aa: CASSEVGQPQHF; cdr3_nt: TGTGCCAGCAGTGAAGTGGGTCAGCCCCAGCATTTT
clone_size: -; v_call: TRBV7-2; j_call: TRBJ1-5; d_call: -; cdr3_aa: CASSWNWDSNQPQHF; cdr3_nt: TGTGCCAGCAGCTGGAACTGGGACAGCAATCAGCCCCAGCATTTT
clone_size: -; v_call: TRBV5-1; j_call: TRBJ2-3; d_call: -; cdr3_aa: CASQWESTDTQYF; cdr3_nt: TGCGCCAGCCAATGGGAGTCCACAGATACGCAGTATTTT
clone_size: -; v_call: TRBV6-5; j_call: TRBJ2-5; d_call: TRBD2; cdr3_aa: CASSYAPSGGTATQYF; cdr3_nt: TGTGCCAGCAGTTATGCTCCTAGCGGGGGCACCGCGACCCAGTACTTC
clone_size: -; v_call: TRBV27; j_call: TRBJ2-5; d_call: -; cdr3_aa: CASRPPWGVETQYF; cdr3_nt: TGTGCCAGCAGACCCCCCTGGGGCGTGGAGACCCAGTACTTC
clone_size: -; v_call: TRBV2; j_call: TRBJ2-7; d_call: -; cdr3_aa: CASTEAPQGGYF; cdr3_nt: TGTGCCAGCACCGAAGCCCCCCAGGGCGGGTACTTC
clone_size: -; v_call: TRBV6-1; j_call: TRBJ2-6; d_call: TRBD1; cdr3_aa: CASRQGASGANVLTF; cdr3_nt: TGTGCCAGCAGACAGGGGGCGTCTGGGGCCAACGTCCTGACTTTC
clone_size: medium-sized; v_call: TRBV27; j_call: TRBJ2-3; d_call: -; cdr3_aa: CASRGAADTQYF; cdr3_nt: TGTGCCAGCCGGGGGGCGGCAGATACGCAGTATTTT
clone_size: -; v_call: TRBV5-6; j_call: TRBJ1-3; d_call: -; cdr3_aa: CASSLLSSGNTIYF; cdr3_nt: TGTGCCAGCAGCTTGCTGAGCTCTGGAAACACCATATATTTT
clone_size: -; v_call: TRBV27; j_call: TRBJ2-3; d_call: -; cdr3_aa: CASTLGDTQYF; cdr3_nt: TGTGCCAGCACCCTAGGGGATACGCAGTATTTT
clone_size: -; v_call: TRBV7-2; j_call: TRBJ2-2; d_call: -; cdr3_aa: CASSLRVGGGNTGELFF; cdr3_nt: TGTGCCAGCAGCCTCCGCGTCGGGGGCGGGAACACCGGGGAGCTGTTTTTT
clone_size: once; v_call: TRBV5-1; j_call: TRBJ1-2; d_call: -; cdr3_aa: CASSPRAGPGGYTF; cdr3_nt: TGCGCCAGCAGCCCCCGGGCCGGGCCGGGTGGCTACACCTTC
clone_size: -; v_call: TRBV18; j_call: TRBJ2-3; d_call: -; cdr3_aa: CASTPGDTQYF; cdr3_nt: TGTGCCAGCACCCCAGGGGATACGCAGTATTTT
clone_size: -; v_call: TRBV11-2; j_call: TRBJ1-2; d_call: -; cdr3_aa: CASSLAGADYGYTF; cdr3_nt: TGTGCCAGCAGCTTAGCGGGGGCGGACTATGGCTACACCTTC
clone_size: -; v_call: TRBV27; j_call: TRBJ1-5; d_call: TRBD1; cdr3_aa: CASSFGTGNQPQHF; cdr3_nt: TGTGCCAGCAGTTTCGGGACAGGCAATCAGCCCCAGCATTTT
clone_size: -; v_call: TRBV27; j_call: TRBJ2-2; d_call: -; cdr3_aa: CASSPAGNTGELFF; cdr3_nt: TGTGCCAGCAGCCCCGCGGGGAACACCGGGGAGCTGTTTTTT
clone_size: many; v_call: TRBV7-2; j_call: TRBJ2-7; d_call: -; cdr3_aa: CASSPGAASYEQYF; cdr3_nt: TGTGCCAGCAGCCCGGGAGCGGCTTCCTACGAGCAGTACTTC
clone_size: -; v_call: TRBV6-5; j_call: TRBJ1-1; d_call: -; cdr3_aa: CASSYPSPSSGEAFF; cdr3_nt: TGTGCCAGCAGTTACCCTTCCCCCAGCAGTGGTGAAGCTTTCTTT
clone_size: -; v_call: TRBV5-4; j_call: TRBJ1-1; d_call: TRBD1; cdr3_aa: CASSTDRGNTEAFF; cdr3_nt: TGTGCCAGCAGCACCGACAGGGGTAACACTGAAGCTTTCTTT
clone_size: -; v_call: TRBV11-1; j_call: TRBJ2-7; d_call: -; cdr3_aa: CASSLGTGPNTYEQYF; cdr3_nt: TGTGCCAGCAGCTTGGGCACAGGGCCCAACACCTACGAGCAGTACTTC
clone_size: -; v_call: TRBV30; j_call: TRBJ1-2; d_call: -; cdr3_aa: CAWSVAAHYGYTF; cdr3_nt: TGTGCCTGGAGTGTAGCAGCCCACTATGGCTACACCTTC
clone_size: -; v_call: TRBV7-9; j_call: TRBJ1-5; d_call: -; cdr3_aa: CASSLMGARGNQPQHF; cdr3_nt: TGTGCCAGCAGCTTAATGGGGGCGCGGGGCAATCAGCCCCAGCATTTT